This TCR beta chain was identified in a study of naive and memory T cell subsets (TCRdb year 2017). For the wider study: An open-source, UMI-based TCR alpha and beta sequencing pipeline was applied to sorted naive and memory peripheral blood T cell subsets. IgG serology results and the functional CMV T cell responses were in complete agreement. RNA was DNase-treated and reverse transcribed with TCR constant-region primers, mostly using SuperScript III.

The library was produced with UMI-ligation and nested PCR. The beta constant-region primer was an equimolar mix of two oligonucleotides covering both TRBC1 and TRBC2. A single-stranded oligonucleotide carrying the SP2 primer and a 12-nucleotide UMI was ligated to the 3' end of the cDNA by T4 RNA ligase 1. The ligated cDNA went through four rounds of PCR with nested alpha and beta constant-region primers together with the SP2 primer. Incubation of the ligation reaction was carried out at 16 degrees C for roughly 18-24 hours. PCR2 was usually performed as a SYBR Green qPCR and halted at a preset threshold so that over-amplification would not occur. Apart from the first purification, every purification step used Agencourt AMPure XP magnetic beads. Libraries were quantified by Qubit and checked on a TapeStation, where a main peak was expected near 650 bp. The pooled libraries were sequenced on an Illumina MiSeq using v2 2x251 paired-end kits, which usually yielded roughly 0.9-2.3 million reads per sample. Each sample was pooled at around 4 nM, and roughly 5-7.5% PhiX was included to help cluster recognition. As for the authors' bioinformatics: Using tag matching that tolerated one base-pair mismatch, Decombinator assigned V and J genes to FASTQ reads that had been processed by Demultiplexor. By using UMIs, Collapsinator corrected both sequencing errors and the frequency errors caused by PCR heterogeneity. TCRs were translated and CDR3s were extracted from the conserved cysteine to the FGXG phenylalanine by CDR3Translator, with non-productive sequences being flagged. Gini, Shannon entropy and inverse Simpson indices were calculated on repertoires that had been subsampled to equal numbers of UMI-defined TCRs. Within the linear range, a power law was fitted to clonotype abundance distributions using maximum likelihood. On one naive CD8 sample, the pipeline and MIGEC gave similar UMI counts, unique TCR numbers and clonal distributions. A set of several thousand CMV-associated CDR3 sequences, compiled from VDJdb and a published dataset, was used to search the repertoires. TCRdb reprocessed the public reads (quality trimming at Q25 with fastp, clone calling with MiXCR) and kept in-frame beta chains. Here each entry gathers all rows of one CDR3 protein and keeps the most common genes and DNA. These V and J calls originate from TCRdb's pipeline instead of the authors' own analysis. For this sample there are about 85,000 distinct CDR3 sequences; around 14% appear just once. Around 0.99% of the sample is held by the ten biggest clonotypes.

The full study reports these points: RNA-based TCR counts may be affected by expression changes linked to T cell activation and differentiation. After error correction, only a single occurrence was seen for over 85% of naive TCR sequences, so much steeper abundance distributions were produced than in memory subsets. In both CD4 and CD8 cells, a rise in Gini index and a fall in Shannon and inverse Simpson diversity were observed from naive through CM, EM and EMRA. No ground truth was available to validate the repertoire findings for the naive and memory subsets. A power law was followed by TCR abundance, with an exponent that differed between naive and memory subsets but was consistent across the three individuals. Clonotypes were defined as single alpha or beta chain sequences, not paired alpha/beta receptors.

This clonotype came up many times. There is no known antigen for this receptor. Base qualities are missing; no much larger clone stands one base away. The germline V gene (reference sequence) specifies DFQATT as CDR1 and SNEGSKA as CDR2. The CDR3 starts with the cysteine, ends with the phenylalanine, and has 13 residues. The only DNA kept is the CDR3, 39 bases in frame from the first base. Deletion took 6 bases off V and 2 bases off J, with a span of 12 bases between the germline ends. Separate amplification of TCR alpha and beta chain libraries was performed from the second PCR step onward. Donor CMV status was determined by IFNgamma production from CD4+ T cells after overnight stimulation of fresh PBMCs with CMV viral lysate. CD4 T cells were positively selected using Miltenyi beads, after which CD8 T cells were positively selected from the CD4-negative fraction. Cells stained for CD3, CD4, CD8, CD45RA, CD27 and a live/dead dye were sorted on a BD Aria II into four subsets by CD45RA and CD27. Blood came from a few healthy volunteers, each fractionated into CD4 and CD8 T cells and then into four differentiation subsets. Approximately 0.13 L of peripheral blood was drawn per donor, and PBMC were isolated by Ficoll-Paque PLUS density-gradient centrifugation. Sorted cells were lysed in RLT buffer, and RNA was extracted with a Qiagen RNeasy kit and stored at -80°C.

The receptor was derived from a human donor in good health. The sample was central memory CD4+ T cells from blood. The sample's cell subset or site label is to be understood as: central memory, CD45RA- CD27+. The rearrangement joined TRBV20-1 to TRBJ2-3; a weak D assignment points to TRBD2 (6 bases agree). The nucleotide sequence is given as TGCAGTGCCTGGGACTTAGTCACAGATACGCAGTATTTT. This translates into CSAWDLVTDTQYF.